What follows is one TCR beta chain and its context. The antigen remains undetermined. Documented time point: peripheral blood 6 weeks after treatment start. This entry is derived from a study of PD-L1 blockade in urothelial cancer. Study as a whole: Blood analysis was done at 3 weeks (second dose) and 6 weeks after treatment began.

The V gene's germline CDR1 is ENHRY and CDR2 SYGVKD. J lost 5 bases, V lost 10 bases, and 8 bases had no gene match. The CDR3 has 13 residues. The study, taken as a whole, reports: Improved survival was predicted by pretreatment blood TCR clonality below the median.

TCRdb's copy holds only in-frame clones and misses some; the assay was immunoSEQ multiplex PCR. The table has tens of thousands of clones, about 89% seen once; the top ten hold about 7.9%. The chain links TRBV10-3 to TRBJ2-7, with TRBD2 matching over 10 bases. The sample here was PBMCs, taken around atezolizumab (anti-PD-L1) treatment. The sequence derives from a man between 65 and 79 years old with urothelial cancer. DNA of the CDR3: TGTGCCACGAAAGCGGGAGGGATAGACGAGCAGTACTTC. This gives the protein CATKAGGIDEQYF.